Sequencing of this T cell receptor beta chain was carried out in a study of CD8 T cells in ankylosing spondylitis. Study-wide results and caveats: Characteristic, it appeared, of ankylosing spondylitis blood was a TCR beta motif of seven or eight highly homologous variants. Reactive arthritis synovial fluid and blood previously showed some of these motif variants. According to the report, clones linked to the disease were significantly enriched in matched synovial fluid samples taken from ankylosing spondylitis patients. Disease-linked clones were found to be CD8+ and relatively rare in peripheral blood.

The sample holds a few counts of this clonotype. Its cognate antigen is unknown. The CDR3 loop spans 17 amino acids. Germline values: CDR1 LGHNA, CDR2 YSLEER. V lost 1 base and J 3 bases, leaving 13 bases between the germline ends. Quantitative molecular-barcoded 5'-RACE generated the TCR beta libraries. TCRdb passed the 5' RACE reads through MiXCR, listing each CDR3 protein once. Of 330,000 or so distinct CDR3 sequences listed, 6.5% to 10% were seen once; the top ten hold more than 14%. This clonotype was obtained from a male donor with ankylosing spondylitis. Sequencing was performed on blood, either unsorted or a sorted T cell fraction (not recorded which). This chain connects TRBV4-3 to TRBJ2-6; no firm D call. Here the CDR3 DNA reads TGCGCCAGCAGCCAAGGGGCCAGGACGCTTGGGGCCAACGTCCTGACTTTC. Translation: CASSQGARTLGANVLTF.